The 29 T cell receptor beta chains given below trace back to one sample, sequenced in a study of blood T cell repertoires in COVID-19. TCRdb's table, derived via immunoSEQ multiplex PCR, lists solely in-frame clones and lacks some. The table includes around 300,000 clones, under 90% detected once. Sequencing input: PBMCs or T cells enriched from blood (not recorded which). These receptors were collected from a woman aged 25 to 45 who had recovered from COVID-19.

This chain connects TRBV5-4 to TRBJ1-2, with 7 bases lining up with TRBD1. CDR1 is SGHNT and CDR2 is YYREEE in the germline V gene (reference sequence). J gave up 4 bases and V 10 bases, and 16 bases lay outside the gene matches. The CDR3 length is 15 residues. The CDR3 spells CASSGGTTPIYGYTF. In DNA, the CDR3 is TGTGCCTCCTCAGGGGGGACAACTCCTATCTATGGCTACACCTTC.

The chain links TRBV10-1 to TRBJ2-5, with no clear D. This CDR3 has 15 residues. V lost 2 bases to trimming and J lost 1 base, with 11 bases between them. From germline, CDR1 is WNHNN and CDR2 SYGVQD (reference sequence). CDR3 bases: TGCGCCAGCAGTGAGCTTCAAGCTTTCCAAGAGACCCAGTACTTC. Protein product: CASSELQAFQETQYF.

The rearrangement links TRBV29-1 to TRBJ1-2; D uncertain. The CDR3 sequence is 11 residues long. From germline, CDR1 is SQVTM and CDR2 ANQGSEA. V was pared by 5 bases and J by 7 bases, with 11 bases between. The CDR3 nucleotides are TGCAGCGTTTTCGGAGTTGTTGGCTACACCTTC. Translation: CSVFGVVGYTF.

The chain uses TRBV18 and TRBJ2-3, with 13 positions matching TRBD2. The J segment lost 5 bases and the V segment lost 6 bases, leaving 5 bases of the junction unmatched. The CDR3 is 15 residues long. Germline CDR1 and CDR2: KGHSH and LQKENI. The CDR3 DNA follows: TGTGCCAGCTCCACCGGACTAGCGGGAGTAGATACGCAGTATTTT. It yields the protein CASSTGLAGVDTQYF.

The chain carries TRBV6-6 and TRBJ1-5; tentative D call: TRBD1 (5 bases). The CDR3 is 14 amino acids. V shed 5 bases and J shed 3 bases, with 11 bases lying between them. The germline V gene encodes CDR1 MNHNY and CDR2 SVGAGI (reference sequence). CDR3 DNA sequence: TGTGCCAGCAGTCCCAGGGCGGCCAATCAGCCCCAGCATTTT. This translates into CASSPRAANQPQHF.

This rearrangement joins TRBV19 to TRBJ1-5; D call uncertain. Germline V gene sequence: CDR1 LNHDA, CDR2 SQIVND (reference sequence). This CDR3 has 14 residues. The V end lost 7 bases, the J end lost 2 bases, and 12 bases lay between the germline ends. This CDR3 is CASKFGPGNQPQHF. The DNA of the CDR3 is TGTGCCAGTAAGTTTGGGCCCGGCAATCAGCCCCAGCATTTT.

The chain has TRBV10-3 and TRBJ1-3; TRBD1 matches 8 bases. Germline V gene lookup returns CDR1 ENHRY and CDR2 SYGVKD. The CDR3 has 15 amino acids. V was clipped by 4 bases and J by 2 bases; unmatched bases: 4. DNA for the CDR3: TGTGCCATCAGTGGGACGACAGGGGCTGGAAACACCATATATTTT. It yields the protein CAISGTTGAGNTIYF.

The genes are TRBV19 and TRBJ1-2; 12 bases fit TRBD1. The CDR3 covers 15 residues. Germline loops: CDR1 LNHDA, CDR2 SQIVND (reference sequence). Trimming cost V 4 bases and J 7 bases; bases outside gene matches: 7. For the CDR3, the DNA is TGTGCCAGTAGTACAACCGGGACAGGGGGCCTTGGCTACACCTTC. Its translation: CASSTTGTGGLGYTF.

The rearrangement joins TRBV30 to TRBJ2-1, with 10 bases aligning to TRBD2. V trimming: 1 base; J trimming: 0 bases; junction bases outside the gene matches: 9. The CDR3 runs to 18 residues. Germline CDR1 is GTSNPN and CDR2 is SVGIG (reference sequence). CDR3 residues: CAWSGRLAGAISYNEQFF. CDR3 in DNA: TGTGCCTGGAGTGGTCGTCTAGCGGGAGCCATCTCCTACAATGAGCAGTTCTTC.

The chain has TRBV14 and TRBJ1-2; TRBD1 might be the D (6 bases). In germline, CDR1 is SGHDN, CDR2 FVKESK. This CDR3 comprises 14 residues. V was trimmed by 5 bases and J by 3 bases, leaving 13 bases between them. For the CDR3, the DNA is TGTGCCAGCAGCTACCTGACAGGACACTATGGCTACACCTTC. Translation gives CASSYLTGHYGYTF. The variable domain in full, with the rest retrieved from reference TRBV14 and TRBJ1-2, is EAGVTQFPSHSVIEKGQTVTLRCDPISGHDNLYWYRRVMGKEIKFLLHFVKESKQDESGMPNNRFLAERTGGTYSTLKVQPAELEDSGVYFCASSYLTGHYGYTFGSGTRLTVV.

This chain connects TRBV24-1 to TRBJ2-1; 8 bases line up with TRBD1. V lost 5 bases and J lost 8; bases outside the gene matches: 10. This CDR3 comprises 15 residues. Germline V lookup: CDR1 KGHDR, CDR2 SFDVKD. The CDR3 region is CATSVTDRDSDEQFF. The CDR3 DNA follows: TGTGCCACCAGTGTTACGGACAGGGACAGCGATGAGCAGTTCTTC.

The genes are TRBV27 and TRBJ1-6, with a tentative D call TRBD1 (6 bases). Germline V gene lookup returns CDR1 MNHEY and CDR2 SMNVEV (reference sequence). The CDR3 covers 15 residues. With 8 bases removed from V and 5 bases from J, the gap between germline ends came to 16 bases. CDR3: CASGRWTENNSPLHF. DNA for the CDR3: TGTGCCAGCGGACGGTGGACAGAGAATAATTCACCCCTCCACTTT.

The CDR3 is CASSAVGGTGIPHEQFF. In DNA form, the CDR3 reads TGTGCCAGCAGTGCGGTGGGGGGGACAGGGATTCCACATGAGCAGTTCTTC. The chain couples TRBV6-4 to TRBJ2-1; 9 positions agree with TRBD1. The germline V gene has CDR1 MRHNA and CDR2 SNTAGT. The CDR3 sequence is 17 residues long. The V segment lost 4 bases and the J segment 8 bases; nucleotides outside the gene matches: 15.

CDR3 region: CASRFSLTSGEGNEQFF. In DNA form, the CDR3 reads TGTGCAAGTCGCTTCTCCCTTACTAGCGGGGAAGGGAATGAGCAGTTCTTC. The chain links TRBV12-2 to TRBJ2-1; no check of the table's D call, TRBD2, against the DNA was made. TRBV12-2 is designated a pseudogene. This CDR3 has 17 amino acids.

Note on this clone: The same CDR3 arises from other DNA sequences in this sample as well. The chain couples TRBV11-2 to TRBJ1-1, with 7 bases matching TRBD1. With 3 bases clipped from V and 3 bases from J, the junction kept 1 base outside the gene matches. Per germline, CDR1 SGHAT and CDR2 FQNNGV. The CDR3 sequence is 13 residues long. The CDR3 loop reads CASSFTGDTEAFF. Here the CDR3 DNA reads TGTGCCAGCAGCTTTACAGGGGACACTGAAGCTTTCTTT.

The chain is built from TRBV24-1 and TRBJ2-1, with D maybe TRBD1 (6 bases). CDR3 size: 16 residues. Between the trimmed V and J ends, which lost 2 bases and 1 base, there was a span of 11 bases. Germline V CDR1 and CDR2: KGHDR, SFDVKD. The CDR3, as DNA: TGTGCCACCAGTGATTCCTGGACAGCGTCCTACAATGAGCAGTTCTTC. Its translation: CATSDSWTASYNEQFF.

This clone came up once. V gene TRBV5-6 combines with J gene TRBJ1-1; 9 bases agree with TRBD1. Germline V gene sequence: CDR1 SGHDT, CDR2 YYEEEE. This CDR3 region has 13 residues. Trimming removed 5 bases from V and 7 bases from J; junction bases left unmatched: 6. The CDR3, as DNA: TGTGCCAGCAGATCGGGACAGGGATATGAAGCTTTCTTT. Residues: CASRSGQGYEAFF.

The chain employs TRBV7-9 and TRBJ1-4; 8 bases are shared with TRBD1. The V gene's germline CDR1 is SEHNR and CDR2 FQNEAQ (reference sequence). V trimming: 5 bases; J trimming: 8 bases; junction bases outside the gene matches: 10. The CDR3 is 15 amino acids. The CDR3 here is CASSPRTGPKEKLFF. Here the CDR3 DNA reads TGTGCCAGCAGCCCCAGGACAGGGCCGAAGGAAAAACTGTTTTTT.

The chain has TRBV19 and TRBJ1-1; no clear D gene. With 5 bases removed from V and 2 bases from J, the gap between germline ends came to 12 bases. The CDR3 is 14 residues long. The germline gives CDR1 LNHDA, CDR2 SQIVND (reference sequence). The CDR3 DNA follows: TGTGCCAGTAGTCCCCGGGAAGGAAACACTGAAGCTTTCTTT. This encodes CASSPREGNTEAFF.

This sequence joins TRBV9 and TRBJ1-1; no reliable D call. This CDR3 has 12 amino acids. CDR1 and CDR2 (germline): SGDLS, YYNGEE. Trimming took 0 bases from V and 10 from J, leaving 10 bases between them. The CDR3 nucleotides read TGTGCCAGCAGCGTAGATGGAGGAAGAGCTTTCTTT. Residues: CASSVDGGRAFF.

The chain employs TRBV18 and TRBJ2-5, with TRBD2 identical over 8 bases. This CDR3 region has 17 residues. The junction had 11 bases not matched to a gene; V was cut back by 1 base and J by 4 bases. Germline CDR1 reads KGHSH; CDR2 reads LQKENI. The CDR3 region is CASSPLYAGGIGETQYF. The CDR3, as DNA: TGTGCCAGCTCACCACTCTACGCGGGAGGAATCGGAGAGACCCAGTACTTC.

This rearrangement joins TRBV28 to TRBJ1-2, with TRBD1 as a possible D gene (6 bases). CDR1 and CDR2 (germline): MDHEN, SYDVKM. V was clipped by 3 bases and J by 2 bases, with 13 bases between them. CDR3 length: 15 residues. DNA of the CDR3: TGTGCCAGCAGTTTGACCGGGACACGCAACTATGGCTACACCTTC. Translating it yields CASSLTGTRNYGYTF.

The V call is TRBV7-9, the J call TRBJ2-1; D remains unclear. Trimming pared 2 bases from V and 9 bases from J, leaving 14 bases between. The CDR3 runs 14 residues. In germline, CDR1 is SEHNR, CDR2 FQNEAQ (reference sequence). CDR3 residues: CASSLTDVSGEQFF. CDR3 DNA sequence: TGTGCCAGCAGCTTAACCGATGTATCGGGTGAGCAGTTCTTC.

This rearrangement joins TRBV5-4 to TRBJ2-4, with unresolved D. CDR1 is SGHNT, CDR2 YYREEE, per germline (reference sequence). The V end lost 4 bases, the J end lost 3 bases, and 20 bases lay between the germline ends. CDR3 length: 17 amino acids. The CDR3 DNA reads TGTGCCAGCAGCCGCGGATTCACCCAACCCGGCAAAAACATTCAGTACTTC. Translation gives CASSRGFTQPGKNIQYF.

The rearrangement links TRBV7-9 to TRBJ2-7, with a tentative D call TRBD2 (5 bases). Germline V gene sequence: CDR1 SEHNR, CDR2 FQNEAQ (reference sequence). V shed 5 bases and J shed 3 bases, with 14 bases lying between them. This CDR3 is built from 14 residues. CDR3 amino acids: CASSHAFEGYEQYF. The DNA for the CDR3 is TGTGCCAGCAGCCATGCGTTTGAGGGCTACGAGCAGTACTTC.

This clone was seen a handful of times. The rearrangement uses TRBV2 and TRBJ2-5, with 7 bases that match TRBD1. The CDR3 is 17 residues long. Losses at the gene ends were 6 bases for V and 0 bases for J; bases not matched to a gene: 13. In germline, CDR1 is SNHLY, CDR2 FYNNEI. The CDR3 coding sequence is TGTGCCAGCAGGTCTGAACCGGGACAGATTTACCAAGAGACCCAGTACTTC. This sequence encodes CASRSEPGQIYQETQYF.

The V and J genes are TRBV7-9 and TRBJ2-5; possible D gene TRBD2, 5 bases. Per the germline V gene, CDR1 is SEHNR and CDR2 is FQNEAQ (reference sequence). Trimming cost V 0 bases and J 5 bases, with 10 bases left between them. This CDR3 has 14 amino acids. CDR3 loop: CASSLATRKETQYF. CDR3 in DNA: TGTGCCAGCAGCTTAGCCACTAGGAAGGAGACCCAGTACTTC.

CDR3 region: CASSLGAQGTNTEAFF. The CDR3 coding sequence is TGTGCCAGCAGTTTGGGGGCACAGGGCACGAACACTGAAGCTTTCTTT. V usage is TRBV28 and J usage is TRBJ1-1; perhaps TRBD1 as D (6 bases). Germline loops: CDR1 MDHEN, CDR2 SYDVKM. The CDR3 is made up of 16 amino acids. The germline V and J ends were trimmed by 3 bases and 1 base, with 15 bases remaining between them.

This clone is a singleton in its sample. The CDR3 coding sequence is TGCAGCGTTGAAACTAAGTCGGACAGGGGGCGTTTCGTTTACGAGCAGTACTTC. This sequence encodes CSVETKSDRGRFVYEQYF. This sequence joins TRBV29-1 and TRBJ2-7; TRBD1 matches 11 bases. Trimming at V came to 2 bases and at J to 4 bases, leaving 16 bases not matched to a gene. Germline loops: CDR1 SQVTM, CDR2 ANQGSEA. The CDR3 sequence is 18 residues long.